These 26 T cell receptor beta chains share one sample of origin, sequenced in a study of cytomegalovirus exposure and HLA in healthy donors. PCR was performed using 60 Vbeta and 13 Jbeta primers. Sequenced by immunoSEQ multiplex PCR; TCRdb stores in-frame clones only, minus some. The sample has 100,000 to 150,000 clones, about three quarters seen once; the top ten hold about 3%. Sequencing input: PBMCs. These receptors came from a man in his thirties or forties in good health and CMV-seronegative.

This clone has just one count. V usage is TRBV19 and J usage is TRBJ2-2; D perhaps matches TRBD2 (5 bases). CDR1 is LNHDA and CDR2 is SQIVND in the germline V gene (reference sequence). The ends were cut back, 0 bases at V and 5 bases at J, with 13 bases in the middle. This CDR3 has 16 residues. The CDR3 sequence is CASSIDLATRTGELFF. DNA for the CDR3: TGTGCCAGTAGTATAGATCTAGCTACGAGAACCGGGGAGCTGTTTTTT.

This clone was recorded a few times. This chain joins TRBV10-3 and TRBJ1-1; the match to TRBD1 covers 7 bases. This CDR3 contains 17 residues. J was trimmed by 0 bases and V by 3 bases; bases with no gene match: 10. Germline lookup yields CDR1 ENHRY and CDR2 SYGVKD. CDR3 nucleotides: TGTGCCATCAGTGAAGGAGAAGACAGGGCTTTGAACACTGAAGCTTTCTTT. This gives the protein CAISEGEDRALNTEAFF.

The V and J genes are TRBV6-5 and TRBJ1-6; a weak D match, TRBD1 (6 bases). Germline assignment: CDR1 MNHEY and CDR2 SVGAGI. The ends were cut back, 6 bases at V and 4 bases at J, with 13 bases in the middle. The CDR3 is 15 amino acids. CDR3 sequence: CASRTGQPYNSPLHF. The CDR3 nucleotides read TGTGCCAGCAGGACCGGACAGCCGTATAATTCACCCCTCCACTTT.

The V call is TRBV27, the J call TRBJ1-5; tentative D call: TRBD1 (5 bases). Trimming pared 6 bases from V and 5 bases from J, leaving 8 bases between. This CDR3 has 12 amino acids. CDR1 is MNHEY and CDR2 is SMNVEV in the germline V gene (reference sequence). The CDR3 region has the DNA TGTGCCAGCAGATCAGGGCATCAGCCCCAGCATTTT. This encodes CASRSGHQPQHF.

The chain carries TRBV7-9 and TRBJ1-4, with TRBD1 matching 7 bases. The CDR3 is 16 residues long. CDR1 and CDR2 (germline): SEHNR, FQNEAQ (reference sequence). J gave up 6 bases and V 3 bases, and 10 bases lay outside the gene matches. The CDR3: CASSFGSGTDYEKLFF. CDR3 sequence (DNA): TGTGCCAGCAGCTTTGGCTCCGGGACAGACTATGAAAAACTGTTTTTT.

This chain links TRBV19 with TRBJ2-7; unclear D gene. This CDR3 spans 13 amino acids. Trimming stripped 5 bases from V and 4 bases from J, with 12 bases between. The V gene's germline CDR1 is LNHDA and CDR2 SQIVND (reference sequence). CDR3 region: CASSPSLVYEQYF. Written as DNA, the CDR3 is TGTGCCAGTAGTCCCAGTCTTGTTTACGAGCAGTACTTC.

This chain joins TRBV19 and TRBJ1-2, with 7 bases that match TRBD1. CDR3 size: 15 residues. Germline V gives CDR1 LNHDA, CDR2 SQIVND (reference sequence). J gave up 0 bases and V 7 bases, and 8 bases lay outside the gene matches. The CDR3 here is CASKKEGATNYGYTF. In DNA form, the CDR3 reads TGTGCCAGTAAGAAGGAGGGGGCCACTAACTATGGCTACACCTTC.

The chain carries TRBV2 and TRBJ1-1, with a tentative D call TRBD1 (6 bases). This CDR3 has 13 residues. Germline V gene sequence: CDR1 SNHLY, CDR2 FYNNEI. V gave up 10 bases and J gave up 0 bases, with 12 bases separating them. CDR3 coding DNA: TGTGCCAACAATGGACAGCTGAACACTGAAGCTTTCTTT. This codes for CANNGQLNTEAFF.

The V and J genes are TRBV19 and TRBJ2-2; 12 positions agree with TRBD2. This CDR3 is 14 amino acids long. The junction had 2 bases not matched to a gene; V was cut back by 8 bases and J by 4 bases. The germline gives CDR1 LNHDA, CDR2 SQIVND (reference sequence). This chain's CDR3 is CASGLAGITGELFF. CDR3 in DNA: TGTGCCAGTGGACTAGCGGGAATCACCGGGGAGCTGTTTTTT.

This clone was detected only a few times. V gene TRBV6-6 combines with J gene TRBJ2-1; 7 nucleotides line up with TRBD1. This CDR3 has 15 residues. V shed 5 bases and J 2 bases; nucleotides not matched to a gene: 6. CDR1 is MNHNY and CDR2 is SVGAGI in the germline V gene (reference sequence). Written as DNA, the CDR3 is TGTGCCAGCAGTAACGACAGGGTACCCTACAATGAGCAGTTCTTC. It yields the protein CASSNDRVPYNEQFF.

The chain joins TRBV28 to TRBJ1-4, with 9 nucleotides matching TRBD1. This CDR3 is 16 amino acids long. V was clipped by 6 bases and J by 8 bases; unmatched bases: 13. From germline, CDR1 is MDHEN and CDR2 SYDVKM. In DNA, the CDR3 is TGTGCCAGCAGCCCACCGGGACAGGGACGGAAAGAAAAACTGTTTTTT. It specifies CASSPPGQGRKEKLFF.

This clone was seen only once. The rearrangement joins TRBV9 to TRBJ2-7; D unresolved. V was cut by 0 bases and J by 2 bases, with 9 bases left in between. CDR1 and CDR2 from the germline V gene are SGDLS and YYNGEE. The CDR3 totals 14 residues. CDR3 nucleotide sequence: TGTGCCAGCAGCGTAGAATCAGATACCTACGAGCAGTACTTC. As protein: CASSVESDTYEQYF.

A remark on this clone: This sample also contains other DNA sequences that code for the same CDR3. This chain joins TRBV18 and TRBJ2-7, with D perhaps matching TRBD2 (7 bases). The ends were cut back, 5 bases at V and 0 bases at J, with 17 bases in the middle. The CDR3 covers 16 residues. CDR1 is KGHSH, CDR2 LQKENI, per germline. In DNA, the CDR3 is TGTGCCAGCTCATTCACGGGGGGCGTCAGCTCCTACGAGCAGTACTTC. It encodes CASSFTGGVSSYEQYF.

V and J are TRBV9 and TRBJ1-4; D may be TRBD1 (5 bases). Germline loops: CDR1 SGDLS, CDR2 YYNGEE. The V end was cut by 1 base, the J end by 7 bases, with 17 bases between. CDR3 length: 16 residues. The CDR3 nucleotides are TGTGCCAGCAGCGTAAACCCCGACAGCCTGGGTGAAAAACTGTTTTTT. It yields the protein CASSVNPDSLGEKLFF.

The gene calls are TRBV6-6 and TRBJ2-7; D not certain. The V end was cut by 5 bases, the J end by 0 bases, with 14 bases between. The CDR3 has 15 residues. Looked up from germline, CDR1 is MNHNY and CDR2 is SVGAGI (reference sequence). The CDR3 loop reads CASSRRLTSSYEQYF. As DNA, the CDR3 is TGTGCCAGCAGTCGCAGGTTAACAAGCTCCTACGAGCAGTACTTC.

The chain uses TRBV5-4 and TRBJ2-7; 8 bases match TRBD1. The CDR3 length is 17 residues. CDR1 SGHNT and CDR2 YYREEE come from the germline V gene (reference sequence). V lost 0 bases and J lost 0; bases outside the gene matches: 8. CDR3 nucleotide sequence: TGTGCCAGCAGCTTGGCCGGACAGGGCCCCAACTCCTACGAGCAGTACTTC. This translates into CASSLAGQGPNSYEQYF.

The chain uses TRBV7-6 and TRBJ1-1; D gene ambiguous. The CDR3 runs 15 residues. Germline assignment: CDR1 SGHVS and CDR2 FNYEAQ. The ends were cut back, 5 bases at V and 9 bases at J, with 22 bases in the middle. For the CDR3, the DNA is TGTGCCAGCAGCAATTATCTGGCGGAAACCACAAAAGCTTTCTTT. Amino acid sequence: CASSNYLAETTKAFF.

This clone has a handful of counts. J is TRBJ1-3 and V is TRBV5-6; 7 bases match TRBD1. There are 16 residues in the CDR3. CDR1 is SGHDT and CDR2 is YYEEEE in the germline V gene. Trimming took 4 bases from V and 4 from J; bases not matched to a gene: 11. The CDR3 region is CASSPRQGARGNTIYF. The CDR3 region has the DNA TGTGCCAGCAGCCCGCGACAGGGTGCGAGAGGAAACACCATATATTTT.

The rearrangement joins TRBV29-1 to TRBJ2-2, with D perhaps TRBD2 (7 bases). The length of the CDR3 is 13 residues. Trimming took off 6 bases at V and 7 bases at J, with 15 bases between the two ends. Germline CDR1 is SQVTM and CDR2 is ANQGSEA. The CDR3, as DNA: TGCAGCGTCGCGGGGGCGCGAAGCGGGGAGCTGTTTTTT. The encoded protein is CSVAGARSGELFF.

V is TRBV7-2 and J is TRBJ2-5; 8 nucleotides align to TRBD2. The germline V gene encodes CDR1 SGHTA and CDR2 FQGNSA. Trimming removed 5 bases from V and 2 bases from J; junction bases left unmatched: 13. The CDR3 consists of 17 residues. CDR3: CASSSRLASKLQETQYF. The CDR3 DNA is TGTGCCAGCAGCAGCAGACTAGCGAGTAAACTTCAAGAGACCCAGTACTTC.

The chain employs TRBV4-3 and TRBJ2-3; 8 bases match TRBD1. Germline CDR1 and CDR2: LGHNA and YSLEER. The CDR3 extends over 16 amino acids. Unmatched junction bases numbered 8, after V lost 1 base and J lost 5 bases. The CDR3 DNA reads as TGCGCCAGCAGCCAAGGAACAGGGGGTGAGGAAGATACGCAGTATTTT. Its translation: CASSQGTGGEEDTQYF.

This rearrangement joins TRBV30 to TRBJ1-1; no clear D gene. Deletions cut 0 bases from V and 4 bases from J, with 12 bases between. Germline lookup yields CDR1 GTSNPN and CDR2 SVGIG (reference sequence). The CDR3 is made up of 14 amino acids. The CDR3, as DNA: TGTGCCTGGAGTGTACGATCCGAGGTCACTGAAGCTTTCTTT. Translation gives CAWSVRSEVTEAFF. The full variable domain, rest sourced from reference TRBV30 and TRBJ1-1, is SQTIHQWPATLVQPVGSPLSLECTVEGTSNPNLYWYRQAAGRGLQLLFYSVGIGQISSEVPQNLSASRPQDRQFILSSKKLLLSDSGFYLCAWSVRSEVTEAFFGQGTRLTVV.

V is TRBV4-2 and J is TRBJ1-1; D uncertain. V shed 0 bases and J shed 1 base, with 18 bases lying between them. Germline-derived CDR1 and CDR2 are LGHNA and YNFKEQ. This CDR3 region has 18 residues. As DNA, the CDR3 is TGTGCCAGCAGCCAAGATAAGGGCCCCTTGGCGGGGAACACTGAAGCTTTCTTT. Its protein is CASSQDKGPLAGNTEAFF.

CDR3 sequence (DNA): TGTGCCAGCAGCTTAGGCCAGAACACTGAAGCTTTCTTT. This codes for CASSLGQNTEAFF. The rearrangement links TRBV7-3 to TRBJ1-1; D gene unclear. Germline CDR1 SGHTA, CDR2 FQGTGA. V was pared by 2 bases and J by 1 base, with 5 bases between. This CDR3 has 13 amino acids.

This clone was counted a single time. This rearrangement joins TRBV7-2 to TRBJ1-1, with 7 nucleotides matching TRBD1. The CDR3 has 15 amino acids. Looked up from germline, CDR1 is SGHTA and CDR2 is FQGNSA. V lost 0 bases and J lost 7; bases outside the gene matches: 8. CDR3 coding DNA: TGTGCCAGCAGCTTAGCGGGTGGACAGGATTATGAAGCTTTCTTT. It codes for CASSLAGGQDYEAFF.

The chain joins TRBV7-9 to TRBJ1-1; TRBD1 agrees at 8 bases. Losses at the gene ends were 5 bases for V and 4 bases for J; bases not matched to a gene: 12. Germline loops: CDR1 SEHNR, CDR2 FQNEAQ (reference sequence). The CDR3 is 16 amino acids. DNA of the CDR3: TGTGCCAGCAGCGGGGCTTACAGGGGGGTAACCACTGAAGCTTTCTTT. Translating it yields CASSGAYRGVTTEAFF.